This T cell receptor (beta chain) was sequenced in a study of cytomegalovirus exposure and HLA in healthy donors (dated by TCRdb to the late 2010s). Looking at the study overall: An earlier analysis of around 600 of the donors reported approximately 290 Gb of sequence data and about 100 million unique TCR beta sequences from 150 million to 200 million T cells. Rather than drawing on any new phenotypic data, the later analysis identified candidate immune exposures from TCR beta sequences and the way those sequences occurred across donors. All discovery cohort repertoires had been generated on a single sequencing platform. Donor age, sex, ethnicity and CMV serostatus were compiled alongside the repertoire data. Of the approximately 400 genotyped donors, roughly 76% were placed in the genetic ancestry cluster associated with self-reported Caucasian donors. In addition to the first cohort of 666 subjects, a separate validation cohort of approximately 120 different subjects was used. The study aimed to test whether signatures of past pathogen exposure could be identified by cataloging public T cell receptors. Typing coverage differed by locus: A, B, C, DRB1 and DQB1 were typed in roughly 620-640 donors, DQA1 in about 550, DPA1 in some 600, and DPB1 in just under 490. To predict cytomegalovirus infection status, the study brought together high-throughput TCR immunosequencing, statistical association of individual TCRs with disease status, and machine learning. About five DR-DQ haplotypes were handled as single units for association and clustering because linkage in the cohort was strong. HLA typing included class I and class II loci at four-digit resolution. Among about 400 genotyped donors of the cohort, an average of roughly 230,000 unique TCR beta nucleotide sequences was sequenced per donor, of which approximately 18% were non-productive. An early release covering just under 650 HLA-typed donors comprised approximately 290 gigabases of sequencing data and around 80 million unique TCR sequences. A later genetic analysis used genome-wide SNP genotypes for about 65% of the roughly 670 donors, treating that subset as a discovery cohort. In a later analysis, previously published TCR beta repertoires from 500 to 750 donors were re-analyzed and high-resolution HLA genotyping was added so that TCR occurrence patterns could be studied. The T cell repertoires of 666 subjects were profiled by immunosequencing and related to cytomegalovirus serostatus. To decide whether each TCR beta V gene segment behaved as functional or pseudogenic, an earlier analysis of 587 of the donors relied on high-throughput TCR beta sequencing. Points the paper makes about the study in general: In an earlier analysis of approximately 590 of the donors, most TCR beta V segments appeared in productive rearrangements about 87% or about 30% of the time, broadly matching IMGT annotations. In the study, some 160 TCR beta chains were listed as associated with cytomegalovirus. Because some donors lacked HLA typing at each locus, the association tests relied only on the typed subset. Correlated functional status among segregating V segments might reflect linkage disequilibrium, but an unknown experimental factor could not be ruled out. In this cohort, only TCR beta chains were sequenced, and detectable features were limited by the absence of alpha or paired-chain data. A further reported finding was that TCR beta sequences accurately predicted the HLA-A and HLA-B alleles for most subjects in the first cohort. According to a later analysis, TCR association rates differed among HLA loci, with DRB1 alleles showing the most associated TCRs and HLA-C alleles showing the fewest. A cluster of highly shared sequence variants was judged likely to be a technical artifact of the sequencing pipeline. According to the authors, the approach could potentially be generalized to other disease states and immunological phenotypes. According to a later analysis, parvovirus B19, influenza, CMV and Epstein-Barr virus appeared linked to several top co-occurrence clusters. A later analysis associated 15,000 or so TCR beta sequences with specific HLA alleles at a false discovery rate of 0.05. Some IMGT-functional V segments, including TRBV6-2 and TRBV6-3, could not be told apart with the 87-base-pair reads, so those segments were excluded. The presence/absence analyses assumed that sequencing depth was roughly uniform across donors, and that assumption may not be true. Assigning TCR associations to individual alleles was difficult when HLA alleles, especially DR and DQ, strongly co-occurred. The classifier was reported to diagnose cytomegalovirus status with high specificity and sensitivity in both the original cohort and the validation cohort. Because counts were too low, roughly 16 rarely observed V segments, including chromosome 9 orphons, were left out of the earlier analysis of some 640 of the donors. According to a later analysis, most CMV-associated TCR beta chains appeared to be HLA-restricted, and the HLA associations seemed to be driven largely by CMV exposure. In a later genetic analysis, fewer N-insertions in productive TCRs were reported among donors in an Asian-associated ancestry cluster than the roughly 700-donor mean. For the cohort, immune exposure information was limited to CMV serostatus. In vitro tests confirmed that a few of the cytomegalovirus-associated TCR beta chains recognize cytomegalovirus antigens. Most TCR sequences were seen in very few donors, while some public TCRs were found in many individuals. A later analysis found that HLA-associated TCR beta chains were more clonally expanded and had lower generation probabilities than equally common non-associated chains. An association between a missense DCLRE1C variant and V-gene and J-gene trimming of TCR beta chains was found in a later genetic analysis and replicated in an independent cohort.

The cohort consisted of some 670 healthy bone marrow donors. All cohort members were sampled while nominally healthy, although unrecorded immune exposures were likely present. The donor tested CMV seronegative, placing the donor among the roughly 350 seronegative members of the cohort. A peripheral blood sample was collected from each donor, and TCR beta sequencing was performed on peripheral blood mononuclear cells. The Qiagen DNeasy Blood Extraction Kit was used to extract genomic DNA from the blood cell samples. The CDR3, from cysteine to phenylalanine, totals 13 residues. Just the 39-base CDR3 DNA is kept, in frame starting at base 1. V lost 5 bases and J lost 6 bases, and the count of bases not matched to a germline gene is 5. For CDR1 and CDR2, the germline V gene (reference sequence) lists LNHDA and SQIVND. The method was the immunoSEQ multiplex PCR assay. For the multiplex PCR, a mixture combining 60 forward primers for TCR Vbeta segments and 13 reverse primers for TCR Jbeta segments was used. The CDR3 region of rearranged TCR beta genes was amplified from genomic DNA with a multiplex PCR assay. On the Illumina HiSeq System, the amplified TCR beta libraries were sequenced as 87-base-pair reads. The study's processing was this. In a later analysis, roughly 80 million unique TCR beta chains were counted across the 500 to 850 repertoires, and roughly 10 million of these chains were shared by at least two donors. A nearest-neighbor algorithm error-corrected the raw reads and collapsed the reads into unique sequences, merging closely related sequences to remove PCR and sequencing errors. V, D and J gene segments were assigned by aligning CDR3 sequences to IMGT reference sequences. For a sequence to be retained, at least a six-nucleotide match to both a V gene segment and a J gene segment was required. A rearrangement counted as productive if the CDR3 had no stop codons and remained in frame with V and J, and every other rearrangement counted as non-productive. CDR3 was defined according to IMGT convention as the region running from the second conserved V-encoded cysteine to the conserved J-encoded phenylalanine. Sequences without an unambiguous match to a single V gene segment were excluded from the earlier analysis of approximately 560 of the donors. An earlier analysis of some 610 of the donors called V segments functional above 56.7% productive rearrangements and segregating when the between-donor standard deviation exceeded 5%. A statistical classification framework was developed to diagnose cytomegalovirus status using the catalog of TCR beta chain sequences. A later analysis assigned V and J genes by comparing TCR nucleotide sequences with IMGT/GENE-DB human TR gene sequences. In a later analysis, CDR3 sequences and most-parsimonious VDJ recombination scenarios were assigned using the TCRdist pipeline. In a later analysis, each TCR beta chain was defined by its CDR3 amino acid sequence together with its V-gene family, and reads without a unique V-gene family were excluded. As a way to deal with suspected cross-contamination and a sequencing artifact, a later analysis dropped hundreds of nucleotide sequences that were highly shared and had low generation probability. A later analysis calculated a clonal expansion index for each public chain from normalized within-repertoire ranks of inferred template counts. A later analysis computed generation probabilities with a VDJ recombination model fitted to out-of-frame rearrangements, and checked the results against IGoR. A later analysis scored TCR-TCR, TCR-HLA and TCR-CMV co-occurrence with hypergeometric tests, applying a repertoire-size bias correction to TCR pairs. In a later analysis, false discovery rates were estimated by permuting HLA or CMV assignments 20 times. In a later analysis, co-occurring TCRs were grouped using DBSCAN, and TCRdist sequence similarity was added for clustering within HLA-allele-positive subsets. For co-occurrence clustering, repertoires with fewer than 30,000 or more than 120,000 public chains were excluded, along with a handful of repertoires with anomalous nucleotide sharing. Imported from immuneACCESS, the table was reduced by TCRdb to in-frame sequences with V and J called. These copies leave out some clones; in studies compared against another copy, an unresolved V gene accounts for under half, and the cause of the remainder is not known. V, J and clone size derive from that table, while D and trimming were established from the DNA sequence. The sample table records under 150,000 clones; over 70% of these occur just once. The ten largest clonotypes hold 1.5% of the sample.

About this clone itself: Its antigen remains unidentified. It has no much larger one-base neighbor in the sample; base qualities were not kept.

Recombination connected TRBV19 to TRBJ2-7; 9 bases in between match TRBD1. This sequence was found in a woman between 18 and 29 years old in good health and CMV-seronegative. Material: PBMCs. The bases are TGTGCCAGTAGTGTGGCGGACAGGGGCGAGCAGTACTTC. Its coded protein is CASSVADRGEQYF.